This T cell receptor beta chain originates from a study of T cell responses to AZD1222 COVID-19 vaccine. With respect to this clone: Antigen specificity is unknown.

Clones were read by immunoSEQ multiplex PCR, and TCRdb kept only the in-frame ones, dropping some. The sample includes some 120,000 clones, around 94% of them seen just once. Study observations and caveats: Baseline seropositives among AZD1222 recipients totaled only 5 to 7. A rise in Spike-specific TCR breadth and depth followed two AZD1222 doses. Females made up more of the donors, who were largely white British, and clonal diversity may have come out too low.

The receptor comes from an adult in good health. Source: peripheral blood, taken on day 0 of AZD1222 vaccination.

The CDR3: CASSSSLSSYEQYF. The CDR3, as DNA: TGTGCCAGCAGTTCATCCCTAAGCTCCTACGAGCAGTACTTC. The rearrangement links TRBV28 to TRBJ2-7; no reliable D call. This CDR3 region has 14 residues. Germline CDR1 and CDR2: MDHEN and SYDVKM. Trimming cost V 4 bases and J 0 bases, with 10 bases left between them.